This record looks at one T cell receptor beta chain sequence and its context. As yet, its antigen is unknown. The data were obtained in a study of regulatory T cells. Primers: 52 TRBV forward and 13 TRBJ reverse. Produced via immunoSEQ multiplex PCR; TCRdb's table is partial and in-frame only. The sample contains 20,000 to 25,000 clones, under 95% of which appear only once. The CDR3 loop spans 14 amino acids. Germline CDR1 is MDHEN and CDR2 is SYDVKM. General study findings and limits: Regulatory T cells showed the strongest V-J pair restriction and V/J gene skewing among patient repertoires.

Sequencing was carried out using CD8+ T cells sorted from blood. The sequence came from a child aged 2 to 10 with CD3G deficiency. The genes are TRBV28 and TRBJ2-5, with D unresolved. The tail of the sequence fits TRBJ2-7 better, so the J call may be wrong. CDR3 in amino acids: CASSLTTGAYEQYF. The CDR3 nucleotides are TGTGCCAGCAGTTTAACCACCGGAGCCTACGAGCAGTACTTC.